This T cell receptor (beta chain) appears in the sequencing data of a study of blood T cell repertoires in COVID-19. Study-level information: There were acute and convalescent COVID-19 samples, and they came from the United States, Italy and Spain. In each case, the material was cDNA or gDNA derived from T cells, B-cell-depleted T cells, or PBMCs.

CDR1 is SGHRS and CDR2 is YFSETQ in the germline V gene. The CDR3 sequence is 13 residues long. The V gene end was trimmed by 0 bases and the J gene end by 11 bases; junction bases not matched to a gene: 5. Clones were sequenced by immunoSEQ multiplex PCR, and TCRdb holds only the in-frame ones, with some missing. The table shows under 300,000 clones, with 65% to 85% occurring only once. The sequencing input was peripheral blood. The clonotype originates from a woman between 35 and 50 years old who had recovered from COVID-19. The chain is built from TRBV5-1 and TRBJ1-1; 9 positions match TRBD1. The CDR3 DNA follows: TGCGCCAGCAGCTTGGAGGGGGACAGGGACGCTTTCTTT. Translating gives CASSLEGDRDAFF.